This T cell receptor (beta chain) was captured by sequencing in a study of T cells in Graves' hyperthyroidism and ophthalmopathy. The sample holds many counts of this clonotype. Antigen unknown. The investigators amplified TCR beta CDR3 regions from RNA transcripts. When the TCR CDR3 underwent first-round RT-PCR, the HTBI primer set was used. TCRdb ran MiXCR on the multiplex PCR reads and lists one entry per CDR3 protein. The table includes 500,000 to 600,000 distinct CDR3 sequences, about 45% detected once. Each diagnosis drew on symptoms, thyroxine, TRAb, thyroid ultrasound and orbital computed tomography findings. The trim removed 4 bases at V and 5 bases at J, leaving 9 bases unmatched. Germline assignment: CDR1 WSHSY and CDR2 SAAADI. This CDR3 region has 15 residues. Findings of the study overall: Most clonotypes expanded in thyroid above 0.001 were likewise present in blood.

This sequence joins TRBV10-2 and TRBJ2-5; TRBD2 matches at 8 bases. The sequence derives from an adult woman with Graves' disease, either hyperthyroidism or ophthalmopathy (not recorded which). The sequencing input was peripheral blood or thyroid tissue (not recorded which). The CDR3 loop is CASSGPAGVGETQYF. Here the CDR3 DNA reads TGCGCCAGCAGTGGGCCAGCGGGAGTGGGCGAGACCCAGTACTTC.